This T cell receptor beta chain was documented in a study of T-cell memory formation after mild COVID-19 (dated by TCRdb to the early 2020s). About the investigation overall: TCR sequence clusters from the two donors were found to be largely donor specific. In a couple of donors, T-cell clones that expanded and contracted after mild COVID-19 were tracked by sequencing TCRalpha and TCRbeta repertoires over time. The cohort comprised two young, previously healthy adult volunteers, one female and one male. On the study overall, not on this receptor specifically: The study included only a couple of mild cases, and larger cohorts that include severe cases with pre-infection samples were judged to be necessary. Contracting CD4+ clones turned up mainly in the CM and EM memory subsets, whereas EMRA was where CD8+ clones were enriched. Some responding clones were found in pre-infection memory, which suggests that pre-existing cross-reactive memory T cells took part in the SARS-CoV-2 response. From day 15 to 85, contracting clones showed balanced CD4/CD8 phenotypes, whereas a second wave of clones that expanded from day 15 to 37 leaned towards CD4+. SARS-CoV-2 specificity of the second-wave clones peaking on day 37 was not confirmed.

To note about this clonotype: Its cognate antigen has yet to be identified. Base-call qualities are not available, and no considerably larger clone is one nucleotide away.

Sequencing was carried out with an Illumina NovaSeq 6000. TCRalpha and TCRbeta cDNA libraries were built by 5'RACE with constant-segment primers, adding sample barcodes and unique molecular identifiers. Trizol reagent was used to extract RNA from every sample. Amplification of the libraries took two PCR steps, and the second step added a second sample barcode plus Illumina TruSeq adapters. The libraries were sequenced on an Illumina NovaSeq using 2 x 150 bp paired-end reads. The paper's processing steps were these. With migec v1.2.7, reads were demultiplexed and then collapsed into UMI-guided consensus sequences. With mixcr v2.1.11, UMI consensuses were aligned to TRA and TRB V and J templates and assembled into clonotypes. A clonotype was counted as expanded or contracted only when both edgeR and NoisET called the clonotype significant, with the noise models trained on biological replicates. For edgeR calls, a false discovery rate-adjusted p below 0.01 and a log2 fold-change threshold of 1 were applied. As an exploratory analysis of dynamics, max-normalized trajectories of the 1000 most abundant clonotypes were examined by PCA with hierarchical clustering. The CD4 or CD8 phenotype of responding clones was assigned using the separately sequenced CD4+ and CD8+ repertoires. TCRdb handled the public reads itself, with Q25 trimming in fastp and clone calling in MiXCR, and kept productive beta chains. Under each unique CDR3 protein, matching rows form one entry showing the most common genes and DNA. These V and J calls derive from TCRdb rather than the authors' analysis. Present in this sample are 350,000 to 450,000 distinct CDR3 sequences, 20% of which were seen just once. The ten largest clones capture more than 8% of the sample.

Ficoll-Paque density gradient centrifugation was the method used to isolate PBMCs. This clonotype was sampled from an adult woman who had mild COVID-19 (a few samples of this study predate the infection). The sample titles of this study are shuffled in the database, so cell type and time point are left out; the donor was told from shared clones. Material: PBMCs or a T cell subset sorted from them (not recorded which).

The DNA sequence is given as TGTGCCAGCAGCCCGGGACTAGCTCGTGACGGGGAGCTGTTTTTT. Its translation reads: CASSPGLARDGELFF. Recombination joined TRBV7-9 with TRBJ2-2; 9 central bases correspond to TRBD2. CDR1 and CDR2, per the germline V gene (reference sequence), are SEHNR and FQNEAQ. Compared with germline, V lacks 5 bases and J lacks 7 bases; bases without a gene match: 8. The CDR3 spans 15 residues, from the cysteine through the phenylalanine. Just CDR3 DNA is preserved here, 45 bases in frame from base 1.